The sample holds a few counts of the clone carrying this TCR beta chain. Trimming removed 0 bases at V and 7 bases at J, with 11 bases between. The CDR3 consists of 15 residues. CDR1 SGHRS and CDR2 YFSETQ come from the germline V gene. This sample is part of a study of T cells after yellow fever vaccination. As TCR cDNA was made by 5'RACE template switching, a universal primer site and UMIs were added. From the 5' RACE reads, TCRdb called clonotypes with MiXCR, one entry per CDR3 protein. The sample records under 500,000 distinct CDR3 sequences, around 20% being singletons. The TCR was taken from a man aged 18-30 years who received the YFV17D yellow fever vaccine. This sample comprised PBMCs, obtained before the yellow fever booster vaccination. This sequence joins TRBV5-1 and TRBJ1-6; no definite D call. This chain's CDR3 is CASSLEGLPNSPLHF. The CDR3 nucleotides read TGCGCCAGCAGCTTGGAGGGCCTTCCAAATTCACCCCTCCACTTT.